The 22 T cell receptor beta chains listed next were all sequenced from one sample in a study of blood T cell repertoires in COVID-19. Here immunoSEQ multiplex PCR was the method, and the copy in TCRdb shows in-frame clones only, minus some. The sample holds 210,000 or so clones, 80% seen once. The material sequenced was PBMCs or T cells enriched from blood (not recorded which). The receptors come from a man under 40 with acute COVID-19.

The V call is TRBV6-2 or TRBV6-3, the J call TRBJ1-5; possibly TRBD1 for D (5 bases). The CDR3 loop spans 15 amino acids. The ends were cut back, 6 bases at V and 4 bases at J, with 16 bases in the middle. CDR1 is MNHEY and CDR2 is SVGEGT in the germline V gene. DNA of the CDR3: TGTGCCAGCAGCATGTCGGCAGGGATAAATCAGCCCCAGCATTTT. Translating it yields CASSMSAGINQPQHF.

This clone occurred a few times. The chain is built from TRBV11-1 and TRBJ2-7; no firm D call. Germline assignment: CDR1 SGHAT and CDR2 FQDESV (reference sequence). V gave up 5 bases and J gave up 0 bases, with 5 bases separating them. The CDR3 totals 12 residues. The CDR3 nucleotides are TGTGCCAGCAGCATCGGCTCCTACGAGCAGTACTTC. As protein: CASSIGSYEQYF. Full variable domain (outside the CDR3, taken from reference TRBV11-1 and TRBJ2-7): EAEVAQSPRYKITEKSQAVAFWCDPISGHATLYWYRQILGQGPELLVQFQDESVVDDSQLPKDRFSAERLKGVDSTLKIQPAELGDSAMYLCASSIGSYEQYFGPGTRLTVT.

The chain has TRBV7-6 and TRBJ2-1; the match to TRBD2 covers 10 bases. With 5 bases clipped from V and 6 bases from J, the junction kept 7 bases outside the gene matches. Germline values: CDR1 SGHVS, CDR2 FNYEAQ. This CDR3 comprises 15 residues. The DNA of the CDR3 is TGTGCCAGCAGCCTTGGGGCTAGCGGGGGCAATGAGCAGTTCTTC. The encoded protein is CASSLGASGGNEQFF.

J is TRBJ1-4 and V is TRBV28; TRBD1 aligns across 9 bases. The J segment lost 8 bases and the V segment lost 4 bases, leaving 8 bases of the junction unmatched. CDR3 length equals 15 residues. The germline V gene has CDR1 MDHEN and CDR2 SYDVKM. This CDR3 reads CASSSGQGGGEKLFF. The CDR3 nucleotides read TGTGCCAGCAGTTCGGGACAGGGAGGCGGCGAAAAACTGTTTTTT.

The J gene is TRBJ2-3, the V gene TRBV4-2, with 9 bases fitting TRBD2. Germline V gives CDR1 LGHNA, CDR2 YNFKEQ. CDR3 length: 17 amino acids. The ends lost 0 bases at V and 6 bases at J; junction bases unmatched: 10. The CDR3 region is CASSQELGTSSGDTQYF. The DNA of the CDR3 is TGTGCCAGCAGCCAAGAATTAGGGACTAGCTCTGGGGATACGCAGTATTTT.

V is TRBV11-1 and J is TRBJ1-2; a weak D match, TRBD1 (6 bases). Trimming removed 2 bases from V and 7 bases from J, with 14 bases in between. The V gene's germline CDR1 is SGHAT and CDR2 FQDESV (reference sequence). The CDR3 has 14 amino acids. This CDR3 is CASSLRSGAAGYTF. The DNA for the CDR3 is TGTGCCAGCAGCTTACGTTCAGGGGCGGCTGGCTACACCTTC.

The chain combines TRBV6-1 with TRBJ2-3; 7 nucleotides line up with TRBD1. The CDR3 extends over 16 amino acids. Germline assignment: CDR1 MNHNS and CDR2 SASEGT. V lost 3 bases to trimming and J lost 4 bases; unmatched junction nucleotides: 10. CDR3 nucleotide sequence: TGTGCCAGCAGTGACGACCGACAGGGCTTGGCAGATACGCAGTATTTT. Protein product: CASSDDRQGLADTQYF.

The rearrangement links TRBV4-1 to TRBJ1-3; D is ambiguous. CDR3 length: 16 amino acids. Germline V gene lookup returns CDR1 MGHRA and CDR2 YSYEKL. V lost 1 base to trimming and J lost 4 bases, with 14 bases between them. CDR3 DNA: TGCGCCAGCAGCCAAGCCCTGTGGCAGTTGGGAAACACCATATATTTT. Protein product: CASSQALWQLGNTIYF.

J is TRBJ2-2 and V is TRBV29-1; 9 bases fit TRBD2. Per germline, CDR1 SQVTM and CDR2 ANQGSEA. V lost 4 bases to trimming and J lost 4 bases; unmatched junction nucleotides: 1. CDR3 size: 13 residues. The CDR3 sequence is CSVASGATGELFF. In DNA, the CDR3 is TGCAGCGTTGCTAGCGGGGCCACCGGGGAGCTGTTTTTT.

The chain is built from TRBV27 and TRBJ2-5; 8 nucleotides align to TRBD1. Germline assignment: CDR1 MNHEY and CDR2 SMNVEV (reference sequence). Trimming cost V 6 bases and J 2 bases; bases outside gene matches: 14. The CDR3 spans 17 residues. CDR3: CASRHLATGVPQETQYF. For the CDR3, the DNA is TGTGCCAGCAGACACCTCGCGACAGGGGTCCCTCAAGAGACCCAGTACTTC.

The chain recombines TRBV3-1 (or the pseudogene TRBV3-2) with TRBJ2-1, with 7 bases that match TRBD1. Germline loops: CDR1 LGHDT, CDR2 YNNKEL (reference sequence). The trim removed 4 bases at V and 11 bases at J, leaving 14 bases unmatched. CDR3 length: 15 amino acids. This chain's CDR3 is CASSLQQGLTYKQFF. The CDR3 region has the DNA TGTGCCAGCAGCCTACAACAGGGGCTAACTTACAAGCAGTTCTTC.

The chain joins TRBV6-5 to TRBJ1-1, with TRBD1 matching 7 bases. Unmatched junction bases numbered 10, after V lost 7 bases and J lost 5 bases. Looked up from germline, CDR1 is MNHEY and CDR2 is SVGAGI. The CDR3 spans 14 residues. DNA for the CDR3: TGTGCCAGCAAGTGGAGACAGGGCGGGACTGAAGCTTTCTTT. This translates into CASKWRQGGTEAFF.

This chain joins TRBV7-3 and TRBJ2-2, with TRBD2 matching over 9 bases. V lost 5 bases, J lost 6 bases, and 13 bases stayed unmatched. The CDR3 is made up of 17 amino acids. From germline, CDR1 is SGHTA and CDR2 FQGTGA. CDR3 coding DNA: TGTGCCAGCAGCCTTAGCGGGGGCGCCGGGTCCGCCGGGGAGCTGTTTTTT. This encodes CASSLSGGAGSAGELFF.

V is TRBV27 and J is TRBJ1-1; the match to TRBD1 covers 8 bases. V was clipped by 7 bases and J by 5 bases; unmatched bases: 6. Germline V gives CDR1 MNHEY, CDR2 SMNVEV (reference sequence). The CDR3 sequence is 13 residues long. This chain's CDR3 is CASTNRGYTEAFF. CDR3 bases: TGTGCCAGCACGAACAGGGGGTATACTGAAGCTTTCTTT.

This clone appeared a few times. The chain couples TRBV14 to TRBJ2-3, with a weak D call TRBD2 (7 bases). Germline V gene data show CDR1 as SGHDN and CDR2 as FVKESK. The CDR3 spans 18 residues. V was trimmed by 0 bases and J by 0 bases, leaving 16 bases between them. The CDR3 DNA follows: TGTGCCAGCAGCCAAGATTTTGGCGGGGGCGGAAGCACAGATACGCAGTATTTT. It yields the protein CASSQDFGGGGSTDTQYF.

Of note for this clone: In the same sample, other DNA sequences code for this CDR3. This chain connects TRBV19 to TRBJ1-1; possibly TRBD1 for D (5 bases). The CDR3 consists of 13 residues. The germline CDR1 and CDR2 sequences are LNHDA and SQIVND (reference sequence). V dropped 4 bases and J dropped 1 base, with 7 bases sitting between them. As DNA, the CDR3 is TGTGCCAGTAGTAGCACAGGGAACACTGAAGCTTTCTTT. This gives the protein CASSSTGNTEAFF.

This clone has just one count. The chain couples TRBV29-1 to TRBJ2-7, with TRBD1 identical over 9 bases. From germline, CDR1 is SQVTM and CDR2 ANQGSEA. The CDR3 length is 13 residues. V lost 7 bases to trimming and J lost 4 bases; unmatched junction nucleotides: 8. CDR3: CSASGDRVYEQYF. CDR3 nucleotide sequence: TGCAGCGCCTCTGGGGACAGGGTATACGAGCAGTACTTC.

This sequence joins TRBV19 and TRBJ2-1, with 10 positions matching TRBD1. This CDR3 comprises 14 residues. CDR1 and CDR2 (germline): LNHDA, SQIVND (reference sequence). V lost 5 bases to trimming and J lost 9 bases; unmatched junction nucleotides: 7. CDR3 DNA: TGTGCCAGTAGTTCCCAGACAGGGGGCTCTGAGCAGTTCTTC. Its protein is CASSSQTGGSEQFF.

The V gene is TRBV3-1 (or the pseudogene TRBV3-2), the J gene TRBJ2-5; D is perhaps TRBD2 (6 bases). This CDR3 comprises 15 residues. V lost 2 bases and J 5 bases, leaving 15 bases between the germline ends. Germline CDR1 LGHDT, CDR2 YNNKEL (reference sequence). In DNA form, the CDR3 reads TGTGCCAGCAGCCAAAGACTAGGCGCAGCGGAGACCCAGTACTTC. Translating it yields CASSQRLGAAETQYF.

The chain employs TRBV10-3 and TRBJ1-5, with D perhaps matching TRBD1 (5 bases). Germline lookup yields CDR1 ENHRY and CDR2 SYGVKD. This CDR3 comprises 13 residues. Trimming stripped 7 bases from V and 7 bases from J, with 14 bases between. In DNA, the CDR3 is TGTGCCATCACCTCAGGGATAGGACAGCCCCAGCATTTT. It specifies CAITSGIGQPQHF.

The chain couples TRBV5-4 to TRBJ2-7; 9 positions match TRBD2. The CDR3 totals 15 residues. J gave up 3 bases and V 4 bases, and 8 bases lay outside the gene matches. Looked up from germline, CDR1 is SGHNT and CDR2 is YYREEE (reference sequence). CDR3 DNA sequence: TGTGCCAGCAGCCAAGCGGCGGGGGGGGTCTACGAGCAGTACTTC. The encoded protein is CASSQAAGGVYEQYF. The full variable domain, rest sourced from reference TRBV5-4 and TRBJ2-7, is ETGVTQSPTHLIKTRGQQVTLRCSSQSGHNTVSWYQQALGQGPQFIFQYYREEENGRGNFPPRFSGLQFPNYSSELNVNALELDDSALYLCASSQAAGGVYEQYFGPGTRLTVT.

The V gene is TRBV6-5, the J gene TRBJ1-2; possible D gene TRBD1, 5 bases. The V end lost 8 bases, the J end lost 8 bases, and 12 bases lay between the germline ends. The CDR3 spans 11 residues. CDR1 is MNHEY and CDR2 is SVGAGI in the germline V gene. The CDR3 nucleotides read TGTGCCAGCTATGCGGGGGAAGGCTACACCTTC. Translated, it gives CASYAGEGYTF.